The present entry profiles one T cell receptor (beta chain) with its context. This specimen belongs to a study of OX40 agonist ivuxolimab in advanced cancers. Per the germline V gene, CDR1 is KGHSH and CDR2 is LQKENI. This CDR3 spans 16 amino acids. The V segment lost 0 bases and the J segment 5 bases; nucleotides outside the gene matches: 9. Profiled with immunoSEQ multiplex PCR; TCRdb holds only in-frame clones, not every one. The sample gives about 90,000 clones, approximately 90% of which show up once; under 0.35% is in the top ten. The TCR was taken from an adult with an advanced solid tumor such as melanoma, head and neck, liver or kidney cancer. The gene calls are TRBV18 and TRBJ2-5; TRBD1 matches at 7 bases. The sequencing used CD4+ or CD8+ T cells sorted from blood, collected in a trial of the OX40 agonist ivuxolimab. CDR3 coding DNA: TGTGCCAGCTCACCACCGCTGGGCAGGGGGAAGGAGACCCAGTACTTC. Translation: CASSPPLGRGKETQYF.